Listed here are 30 T cell receptor beta chains from one sample, sequenced in a study of blood T cells in healthy people across ages. Sample-barcoded 5' priming and a J-beta primer mix drove a second PCR of roughly 6 to 12 cycles. TCRdb reprocessed the 5' RACE reads with MiXCR, giving one entry per CDR3 protein. Altogether roughly 2 million distinct CDR3 sequences are present, about 50% being singletons, with the ten largest covering approximately 2.1%. The sample comprised blood. All receptors come from a woman aged 40 to 50 in good health.

CDR3 in amino acids: CSVGDRGITEAFF. The CDR3 nucleotides are TGCAGCGTAGGGGACAGGGGGATCACTGAAGCTTTCTTT. The chain uses TRBV29-1 and TRBJ1-1; TRBD1 aligns across 11 bases. CDR1 and CDR2 from the germline V gene are SQVTM and ANQGSEA. This CDR3 is 13 amino acids long. The J segment lost 4 bases and the V segment lost 6 bases, leaving 4 bases of the junction unmatched. The entire variable domain, with the rest obtained from reference TRBV29-1 and TRBJ1-1, is as follows: SAVISQKPSRDICQRGTSLTIQCQVDSQVTMMFWYRQQPGQSLTLIATANQGSEATYESGFVIDKFPISRPNLTFSTLTVSNMSPEDSSIYLCSVGDRGITEAFFGQGTRLTVV.

This clonotype was seen a few times. The chain combines TRBV10-3 with TRBJ1-2; D remains ambiguous. V lost 6 bases and J lost 0, with 14 bases in between. This CDR3 spans 15 amino acids. The V gene's germline CDR1 is ENHRY and CDR2 SYGVKD. The CDR3 sequence is CAIRGEPGANYGYTF. The CDR3 bases are TGTGCCATCAGAGGAGAGCCGGGAGCTAACTATGGCTACACCTTC.

The chain carries TRBV28 and TRBJ2-6; TRBD1 matches at 7 bases. The V gene end was trimmed by 7 bases and the J gene end by 0 bases; junction bases not matched to a gene: 3. CDR1 and CDR2 (germline): MDHEN, SYDVKM. The CDR3 totals 15 residues. The CDR3 sequence: CASKGASSGANVLTF. DNA for the CDR3: TGTGCCAGCAAGGGGGCGAGCTCTGGGGCCAACGTCCTGACTTTC. The full variable domain, rest sourced from reference TRBV28 and TRBJ2-6, is DVKVTQSSRYLVKRTGEKVFLECVQDMDHENMFWYRQDPGLGLRLIYFSYDVKMKEKGDIPEGYSVSREKKERFSLILESASTNQTSMYLCASKGASSGANVLTFGAGSRLTVL.

V gene TRBV12-3 or TRBV12-4 combines with J gene TRBJ1-2; 7 nucleotides agree with TRBD1. Trimming cost V 5 bases and J 4 bases; bases outside gene matches: 10. CDR3 size: 15 residues. The CDR3 protein is CASSHRGNRAYGYTF. CDR3 nucleotides: TGTGCCAGCAGTCACAGGGGAAATAGGGCCTATGGCTACACCTTC.

Only a few counts were recorded for this clonotype. The CDR3 sequence is CASSFGSLYVNEQFF. The CDR3 DNA sequence: TGTGCCAGCAGCTTTGGCTCCCTCTACGTCAATGAGCAGTTCTTC. V and J are TRBV7-2 and TRBJ2-1; D is unclear. Germline V gene data show CDR1 as SGHTA and CDR2 as FQGNSA. The germline V and J ends were trimmed by 3 bases and 6 bases, with 15 bases remaining between them. This CDR3 has 15 residues.

This clonotype was recorded only once. The rearrangement joins TRBV2 to TRBJ1-2; D uncertain. There are 16 residues in the CDR3. The V end lost 6 bases, the J end lost 1 base, and 18 bases lay between the germline ends. Germline CDR1 SNHLY, CDR2 FYNNEI. The CDR3 coding sequence is TGTGCCAGCAGCGTCCCGGACCGCTACCTTAACTATGGCTACACCTTC. Protein product: CASSVPDRYLNYGYTF. The variable domain in full, with the rest retrieved from reference TRBV2 and TRBJ1-2, is EPEVTQTPSHQVTQMGQEVILRCVPISNHLYFYWYRQILGQKVEFLVSFYNNEISEKSEIFDDQFSVERPDGSNFTLKIRSTKLEDSAMYFCASSVPDRYLNYGYTFGSGTRLTVV.

The chain recombines TRBV6-6 with TRBJ1-4, with 11 positions matching TRBD1. The ends lost 6 bases at V and 2 bases at J; junction bases unmatched: 5. The CDR3 spans 16 residues. Germline V CDR1 and CDR2: MNHNY, SVGAGI (reference sequence). CDR3 protein: CASRRDRGWTNEKLFF. The CDR3 DNA reads as TGTGCCAGCAGAAGGGACAGGGGGTGGACTAATGAAAAACTGTTTTTT.

The chain joins TRBV27 to TRBJ1-2, with 9 bases matching TRBD1. V was pared by 3 bases and J by 6 bases, with 8 bases of the junction left unmatched. The germline CDR1 and CDR2 sequences are MNHEY and SMNVEV (reference sequence). The CDR3 is 15 residues long. The CDR3 DNA sequence: TGTGCCAGCAGTTTTTACCGGACAGGGGCGGATGGCTACACCTTC. Its translation is CASSFYRTGADGYTF.

Many counts were recorded for this clonotype. The chain has TRBV5-1 and TRBJ1-1, with D unresolved. There are 13 residues in the CDR3. V lost 5 bases to trimming and J lost 2 bases, with 10 bases between them. From germline, CDR1 is SGHRS and CDR2 YFSETQ. CDR3 nucleotides: TGCGCCAGCAGTCTAGGGAAAAACACTGAAGCTTTCTTT. This gives the protein CASSLGKNTEAFF.

The V and J genes are TRBV29-1 and TRBJ1-4; D ambiguous. CDR3 length: 14 amino acids. V dropped 4 bases and J dropped 2 bases, with 11 bases sitting between them. Germline V gene lookup returns CDR1 SQVTM and CDR2 ANQGSEA. In nucleotides, the CDR3 is TGCAGCGTTGGGGGAGGTGATACTAATGAAAAACTGTTTTTT. Its translation: CSVGGGDTNEKLFF. Drawing the rest from reference TRBV29-1 and TRBJ1-4, the complete variable domain is SAVISQKPSRDICQRGTSLTIQCQVDSQVTMMFWYRQQPGQSLTLIATANQGSEATYESGFVIDKFPISRPNLTFSTLTVSNMSPEDSSIYLCSVGGGDTNEKLFFGSGTQLSVL.

The V and J genes are TRBV11-2 and TRBJ2-5; TRBD1 matches at 9 bases. The J call is uncertain, as TRBJ2-1 better fits the DNA end. Germline V lookup: CDR1 SGHAT, CDR2 FQNNGV. There are 13 residues in the CDR3. This CDR3 reads CASSSPGQGTQFF. CDR3 coding DNA: TGTGCCAGCAGCTCACCGGGACAGGGAACCCAGTTCTTC.

J is TRBJ2-7 and V is TRBV6-5; the D call may be TRBD1 or TRBD2 (5 bases each). Trimming removed 5 bases from V and 6 bases from J, with 17 bases in between. The CDR3 totals 14 residues. CDR1 and CDR2 from the germline V gene are MNHEY and SVGAGI. CDR3: CASSPSPGLGEQYF. The CDR3 DNA reads as TGTGCCAGCAGTCCATCCCCGGGGCTCGGCGAGCAGTACTTC.

J is TRBJ2-1 and V is TRBV5-6; D remains ambiguous. CDR3 size: 15 residues. Trimming took off 5 bases at V and 4 bases at J, with 16 bases between the two ends. CDR1 is SGHDT, CDR2 YYEEEE, per germline. As DNA, the CDR3 is TGTGCCAGCAGACCAGAGGTCGGACCATACAATGAGCAGTTCTTC. Protein: CASRPEVGPYNEQFF.

J is TRBJ2-1 and V is TRBV4-2; a possible D gene is TRBD2 (5 bases). The CDR3 consists of 14 residues. Trimming removed 0 bases at V and 7 bases at J, with 10 bases between. Germline values: CDR1 LGHNA, CDR2 YNFKEQ. The DNA for the CDR3 is TGTGCCAGCAGCCAAGAGAGGGATGATAATGAGCAGTTCTTC. Translating it yields CASSQERDDNEQFF.

V is TRBV6-5 and J is TRBJ1-2; tentatively, D is TRBD1 (6 bases). This CDR3 region has 14 residues. Germline CDR1 and CDR2: MNHEY and SVGAGI. Trimming cost V 2 bases and J 12 bases, with 19 bases left between them. This CDR3 reads CASSYDLNQGTNTF. The CDR3 DNA reads TGTGCCAGCAGTTACGATCTCAATCAGGGGACAAACACCTTC.

The chain links TRBV14 to TRBJ2-5, with TRBD1 identical over 10 bases. V was pared by 6 bases and J by 11 bases, with 18 bases of the junction left unmatched. The CDR3 loop spans 16 amino acids. The germline V gene encodes CDR1 SGHDN and CDR2 FVKESK. The CDR3 protein is CASRVLRDRGDNEQYF. The DNA for the CDR3 is TGTGCCAGCAGGGTGCTCAGGGACAGGGGTGACAATGAGCAGTACTTC.

This clonotype has just a few counts. This chain connects TRBV15 to TRBJ2-3; D ambiguous. Trimming removed 0 bases from V and 6 bases from J, with 7 bases in between. The CDR3 consists of 13 residues. CDR1 is LNHNV and CDR2 is YYDKDF in the germline V gene (reference sequence). This CDR3 is CATSRERWDTQYF. As DNA, the CDR3 is TGTGCCACCAGCAGAGAAAGGTGGGATACGCAGTATTTT.

The V and J genes are TRBV2 and TRBJ2-3; D is unresolved. CDR1 SNHLY and CDR2 FYNNEI come from the germline V gene. V dropped 5 bases and J dropped 2 bases, with 11 bases sitting between them. The CDR3 is made up of 14 amino acids. CDR3: CASSLGYDTDTQYF. The CDR3 nucleotides are TGTGCCAGCAGTTTGGGCTACGACACAGATACGCAGTATTTT.

The chain uses TRBV6-2 or TRBV6-3 and TRBJ1-4, with D hard to call. V lost 6 bases, J lost 3 bases, and 8 bases lay in between. The CDR3 is 13 amino acids. Germline CDR1 and CDR2: MNHEY and SVGEGT. CDR3 DNA: TGTGCCAGCAGCTGGGTCTCTAATGAAAAACTGTTTTTT. Protein product: CASSWVSNEKLFF.

The rearrangement uses TRBV7-2 and TRBJ2-5; 9 positions match TRBD1. Per germline, CDR1 SGHTA and CDR2 FQGNSA. This CDR3 has 15 residues. V was pared by 5 bases and J by 5 bases, with 9 bases of the junction left unmatched. CDR3 in amino acids: CASSRRQGGLETQYF. The CDR3 bases are TGTGCCAGCAGCCGCCGACAGGGGGGATTGGAGACCCAGTACTTC. Combining the CDR3 with reference TRBV7-2 and TRBJ2-5 gives the whole variable domain GAGVSQSPSNKVTEKGKDVELRCDPISGHTALYWYRQSLGQGLEFLIYFQGNSAPDKSGLPSDRFSAERTGGSVSTLTIQRTQQEDSAVYLCASSRRQGGLETQYFGPGTRLLVL.

The J gene is TRBJ1-5, the V gene TRBV7-9; D gene unclear. V was clipped by 2 bases and J by 7 bases, with 9 bases between them. In germline, CDR1 is SEHNR, CDR2 FQNEAQ (reference sequence). This CDR3 spans 13 amino acids. CDR3 region: CASSLTVGQPQHF. The CDR3, as DNA: TGTGCCAGCAGCTTAACGGTTGGGCAGCCCCAGCATTTT.

A remark on this clonotype: At one end the junction does not follow the germline gene, possibly because of a read error. The chain is built from TRBV12-3 or TRBV12-4 and TRBJ2-1, with a tentative D call TRBD2 (6 bases). The CDR3 spans 13 residues. CDR3 sequence (DNA): TGTGCCAGCAAGAGGGACTCCCACAATGAGCAGTTCTTC. Its protein product is CASKRDSHNEQFF.

This clonotype was seen more than once but under ten times. The chain has TRBV6-5 and TRBJ2-1; tentatively, D is TRBD1 (6 bases). V was trimmed by 5 bases and J by 7 bases, leaving 15 bases between them. The CDR3 spans 14 residues. In germline, CDR1 is MNHEY, CDR2 SVGAGI. DNA for the CDR3: TGTGCCAGCAGTGACGGGACATCGGTAAATGAGCAGTTCTTC. Its translation: CASSDGTSVNEQFF.

The chain carries TRBV20-1 and TRBJ2-7; weak D call: TRBD1 (5 bases). Per the germline V gene, CDR1 is DFQATT and CDR2 is SNEGSKA (reference sequence). The CDR3 length is 15 residues. Trimming took 0 bases from V and 2 from J, leaving 14 bases between them. In DNA, the CDR3 is TGCAGTGCTAGAGATCTAGGTCAGGGTACCTACGAGCAGTACTTC. Protein sequence: CSARDLGQGTYEQYF.

V is TRBV7-2 and J is TRBJ2-5, with 13 bases that match TRBD2. The CDR3 covers 17 residues. Germline V gene lookup returns CDR1 SGHTA and CDR2 FQGNSA. Trimming removed 5 bases from V and 4 bases from J; junction bases left unmatched: 10. The DNA for the CDR3 is TGTGCCAGCAGCCCGAACCCCCGACTAGCGGGGGGAGAGACCCAGTACTTC. This sequence encodes CASSPNPRLAGGETQYF.

This clonotype was seen more than once but under ten times. The genes are TRBV20-1 and TRBJ1-2; a weak D match, TRBD1 (6 bases). V gave up 3 bases and J gave up 2 bases, with 10 bases separating them. Germline V CDR1 and CDR2: DFQATT, SNEGSKA (reference sequence). CDR3 length: 13 amino acids. In DNA, the CDR3 is TGCAGTGCTAGTCGTCAGGGGAACTATGGCTACACCTTC. This codes for CSASRQGNYGYTF.

This clonotype was observed a single time. The chain employs TRBV7-2 and TRBJ1-2; D gene ambiguous. Germline V gives CDR1 SGHTA, CDR2 FQGNSA. The CDR3 runs 14 residues. V was shortened by 5 bases and J by 6 bases, with 16 bases between the two germline ends. CDR3 sequence reads: CASSPPGAGDGYTF. For the CDR3, the DNA is TGTGCCAGCAGCCCTCCGGGTGCGGGCGATGGCTACACCTTC. Supplemented by reference TRBV7-2 and TRBJ1-2, the full variable domain reads GAGVSQSPSNKVTEKGKDVELRCDPISGHTALYWYRQSLGQGLEFLIYFQGNSAPDKSGLPSDRFSAERTGGSVSTLTIQRTQQEDSAVYLCASSPPGAGDGYTFGSGTRLTVV.

At least ten counts were recorded for this clonotype. The J gene is TRBJ2-4, the V gene TRBV7-2; either TRBD1 or TRBD2 may fit D (6 bases each). The J call may not be correct, given that the DNA end is closer to TRBJ2-7. The CDR3 loop spans 13 amino acids. From germline, CDR1 is SGHTA and CDR2 FQGNSA. The CDR3 sequence: CASSLSRGDEQYF. As DNA, the CDR3 is TGTGCCAGCAGCTTAAGTAGGGGGGACGAGCAGTACTTC.

A word on this clonotype: Mismatch with germline at one junction end may stem from a read error. V gene TRBV6-5 combines with J gene TRBJ2-1, with 9 bases fitting TRBD2. CDR3 size: 14 residues. The V gene's germline CDR1 is MNHEY and CDR2 SVGAGI. The CDR3 DNA follows: TGTGCCAGCAGTGACTCGACTAGCGGTAATGGACAGTTCTTC. Its protein is CASSDSTSGNGQFF.

This rearrangement joins TRBV27 to TRBJ2-3; 11 nucleotides match TRBD2. V shed 6 bases and J 5 bases; nucleotides not matched to a gene: 7. The CDR3 has 15 residues. The germline CDR1 and CDR2 sequences are MNHEY and SMNVEV (reference sequence). As DNA, the CDR3 is TGTGCCAGCAGGAAACTAGCGGGGGAGAGAGATACGCAGTATTTT. It translates to CASRKLAGERDTQYF.